This paragraph covers one TCR beta chain sequence. The data originate from a study of cytomegalovirus exposure and HLA in healthy donors. Some clones are missing from TCRdb's copy, which holds only in-frame ones; the method was immunoSEQ multiplex PCR. The table includes about 200,000 clones, approximately 82% detected once. The CDR3 is made up of 14 amino acids. CDR1 MNHEY and CDR2 SMNVEV come from the germline V gene (reference sequence). V shed 6 bases and J 2 bases; nucleotides not matched to a gene: 4. The receptor was isolated from a young woman in good health and CMV-seropositive. The rearrangement joins TRBV27 to TRBJ2-7; 10 positions agree with TRBD1. Specimen: PBMCs. CDR3 sequence (DNA): TGTGCCAGCAGACGACAGGGGGCCACCTACGAGCAGTACTTC. It translates to CASRRQGATYEQYF.